Following are 29 T cell receptor beta chains from one sample sequenced in a study of cytomegalovirus exposure and HLA in healthy donors. 13 Jbeta primers and 60 Vbeta primers were used for the PCR. This table comes from immunoSEQ multiplex PCR, and its TCRdb copy is limited to in-frame clones, with some not included. The data contain 180,000 or so clones, roughly 74% of them singletons. Sequencing was done on a sample of PBMCs. The receptors come from a woman between 35 and 50 years old in good health and CMV-seropositive.

This chain uses TRBV4-2 with TRBJ1-1; D might be TRBD1 (6 bases). The CDR3 is 15 amino acids. The V gene lost 0 bases and the J gene lost 4 bases, with 12 bases spanning the gap. Germline V lookup: CDR1 LGHNA, CDR2 YNFKEQ. CDR3 DNA: TGTGCCAGCAGCCAAGAGTTACAGGGTGGCACTGAAGCTTTCTTT. Its translation: CASSQELQGGTEAFF.

The chain is built from TRBV11-3 and TRBJ2-1; a weak D match, TRBD1 (6 bases). Germline V gene data show CDR1 as SGHNT and CDR2 as YENEEA. Between the trimmed V and J ends, which lost 4 bases and 10 bases, there was a span of 11 bases. The CDR3 consists of 12 residues. CDR3 sequence (DNA): TGTGCCAGCAGCTCCCGACAGGCGGAGCAGTTCTTC. Translation: CASSSRQAEQFF.

The chain recombines TRBV6-5 with TRBJ2-7, with 7 bases lining up with TRBD1. Germline V CDR1 and CDR2: MNHEY, SVGAGI. Trimming cost V 6 bases and J 2 bases; bases outside gene matches: 10. This CDR3 contains 15 residues. In DNA form, the CDR3 reads TGTGCCAGCAGCTCCGGAGACAGGGTCCCCTACGAGCAGTACTTC. Translating it yields CASSSGDRVPYEQYF.

This chain links TRBV13 with TRBJ2-3, with D possibly being TRBD2 (6 bases). V was trimmed by 3 bases and J by 8 bases, leaving 30 bases between them. CDR1 is PRHDT, CDR2 FYEKMQ, per germline (reference sequence). The CDR3 has 19 residues. The CDR3 protein is CASSFLDYRREWAAGTQYF. As DNA, the CDR3 is TGTGCCAGCAGCTTCCTCGATTACCGGAGGGAATGGGCAGCGGGTACGCAGTATTTT.

This clone was found once. The J gene is TRBJ1-3, the V gene TRBV6-6; D is uncertain. The V end lost 6 bases, the J end lost 0 bases, and 6 bases lay between the germline ends. The length of the CDR3 is 13 residues. The germline V gene has CDR1 MNHNY and CDR2 SVGAGI (reference sequence). The CDR3 here is CASSPSSGNTIYF. The DNA of the CDR3 is TGTGCCAGCAGCCCGAGCTCTGGAAACACCATATATTTT.

This clone is a singleton in its sample. V gene TRBV2 combines with J gene TRBJ1-1, with TRBD1 matching 10 bases. The CDR3 is 12 residues long. Germline-derived CDR1 and CDR2 are SNHLY and FYNNEI. Trimming took 10 bases from V and 3 from J; bases not matched to a gene: 2. The CDR3 region has the DNA TGTGCCACCGGGACAGGGGACACTGAAGCTTTCTTT. It yields the protein CATGTGDTEAFF. Supplemented by reference TRBV2 and TRBJ1-1, the full variable domain reads EPEVTQTPSHQVTQMGQEVILRCVPISNHLYFYWYRQILGQKVEFLVSFYNNEISEKSEIFDDQFSVERPDGSNFTLKIRSTKLEDSAMYFCATGTGDTEAFFGQGTRLTVV.

This clone was picked up one time. This rearrangement joins TRBV9 to TRBJ1-1; no reliable D call. Germline values: CDR1 SGDLS, CDR2 YYNGEE. With 2 bases removed from V and 1 base from J, the gap between germline ends came to 12 bases. The CDR3 extends over 15 amino acids. The CDR3 DNA sequence: TGTGCCAGCAGCGTGAGTCCAGGAACGAACACTGAAGCTTTCTTT. The encoded protein is CASSVSPGTNTEAFF. Full variable domain (remainder filled in from reference TRBV9 and TRBJ1-1): DSGVTQTPKHLITATGQRVTLRCSPRSGDLSVYWYQQSLDQGLQFLIQYYNGEERAKGNILERFSAQQFPDLHSELNLSSLELGDSALYFCASSVSPGTNTEAFFGQGTRLTVV.

The chain employs TRBV2 and TRBJ2-3, with TRBD1 as a possible D gene (6 bases). V was clipped by 2 bases and J by 1 base, with 19 bases between them. This CDR3 contains 18 residues. Germline CDR1 reads SNHLY; CDR2 reads FYNNEI. The CDR3 spells CASSEPLYRTARTDTQYF. Here the CDR3 DNA reads TGTGCCAGCAGTGAACCCCTCTACCGGACAGCACGCACAGATACGCAGTATTTT.

The rearrangement uses TRBV10-3 and TRBJ2-7; D perhaps matches TRBD1 (6 bases). This CDR3 region has 13 residues. Trimming pared 10 bases from V and 5 bases from J, leaving 18 bases between. Germline loops: CDR1 ENHRY, CDR2 SYGVKD. The CDR3 nucleotides read TGTGCCACGAAAAACGACGGGACAAACGAGCAGTACTTC. Its protein product is CATKNDGTNEQYF.

V and J are TRBV7-3 and TRBJ2-1; 10 bases map to TRBD2. There are 15 residues in the CDR3. Trimming cost V 5 bases and J 6 bases; bases outside gene matches: 7. Germline assignment: CDR1 SGHTA and CDR2 FQGTGA. CDR3: CASSPGLAEINEQFF. The CDR3 bases are TGTGCCAGCAGCCCAGGACTAGCGGAGATCAATGAGCAGTTCTTC.

Notes on this clone: The sample carries other DNA sequences with the same CDR3. The chain combines TRBV14 with TRBJ1-1; D perhaps matches TRBD1 (6 bases). Germline assignment: CDR1 SGHDN and CDR2 FVKESK. This CDR3 has 15 amino acids. Trimming took 0 bases from V and 0 from J, leaving 8 bases between them. CDR3: CASSQENRVNTEAFF. In nucleotides, the CDR3 is TGTGCCAGCAGCCAAGAAAACAGGGTGAACACTGAAGCTTTCTTT.

The rearrangement links TRBV7-2 to TRBJ2-2; 11 bases fit TRBD1. After removal of 1 base from V and 7 bases from J, the junction contained 8 bases not matched to a gene. CDR3 size: 17 residues. The germline V gene encodes CDR1 SGHTA and CDR2 FQGNSA. The DNA of the CDR3 is TGTGCCAGCAGCTTAGACATGGACAGGGGGCAGAACGGGGAGCTGTTTTTT. This translates into CASSLDMDRGQNGELFF.

The V call is TRBV14, the J call TRBJ2-3, with 7 bases lining up with TRBD1. The germline V gene has CDR1 SGHDN and CDR2 FVKESK. The CDR3 totals 15 residues. V gave up 3 bases and J gave up 1 base; unmatched junction bases: 4. Written as DNA, the CDR3 is TGTGCCAGCAGCCAGGGGACAGTCGGCACAGATACGCAGTATTTT. Translated, it gives CASSQGTVGTDTQYF. Drawing the rest from reference TRBV14 and TRBJ2-3, the complete variable domain is EAGVTQFPSHSVIEKGQTVTLRCDPISGHDNLYWYRRVMGKEIKFLLHFVKESKQDESGMPNNRFLAERTGGTYSTLKVQPAELEDSGVYFCASSQGTVGTDTQYFGPGTRLTVL.

V and J are TRBV28 and TRBJ2-7, with TRBD2 as a possible D gene (5 bases). Germline CDR1 MDHEN, CDR2 SYDVKM. CDR3 length: 13 residues. V gave up 2 bases and J gave up 7 bases, with 12 bases separating them. CDR3 DNA: TGTGCCAGCAGTTTACCTGGGTCGGGAGAGCAGTACTTC. Translated: CASSLPGSGEQYF.

This clone was counted a few times. This rearrangement joins TRBV19 to TRBJ2-7; no clear D gene. Trimming left V 6 bases short and J 6 bases short, with 15 bases between. Germline V gives CDR1 LNHDA, CDR2 SQIVND (reference sequence). The CDR3 covers 13 residues. The CDR3 region is CASSPLEATEQYF. The CDR3 nucleotides are TGTGCCAGTAGCCCCCTTGAAGCCACCGAGCAGTACTTC. Variable domain in full (rest from reference TRBV19 and TRBJ2-7): DGGITQSPKYLFRKEGQNVTLSCEQNLNHDAMYWYRQDPGQGLRLIYYSQIVNDFQKGDIAEGYSVSREKKESFPLTVTSAQKNPTAFYLCASSPLEATEQYFGPGTRLTVT.

The rearrangement uses TRBV25-1 and TRBJ1-5; the D gene is possibly TRBD1 (6 bases). The length of the CDR3 is 14 residues. Germline CDR1 reads MGHDK; CDR2 reads SYGVNS. V shed 3 bases and J shed 6 bases, with 12 bases lying between them. The CDR3: CASSEAGAGQPQHF. The CDR3 region has the DNA TGTGCCAGCAGTGAGGCGGGGGCTGGTCAGCCCCAGCATTTT. The variable domain in full, with the rest retrieved from reference TRBV25-1 and TRBJ1-5, is EADIYQTPRYLVIGTGKKITLECSQTMGHDKMYWYQQDPGMELHLIHYSYGVNSTEKGDLSSESTVSRIRTEHFPLTLESARPSHTSQYLCASSEAGAGQPQHFGDGTRLSIL.

This clone was recorded a few times. This sequence joins TRBV6-1 and TRBJ1-2; D is undetermined. CDR3 length equals 14 residues. Germline CDR1 reads MNHNS; CDR2 reads SASEGT. V was shortened by 2 bases and J by 1 base, with 8 bases between the two germline ends. The DNA for the CDR3 is TGTGCCAGCAGTGAAAACACCTTTAACTATGGCTACACCTTC. This encodes CASSENTFNYGYTF.

The chain links TRBV23-1 to TRBJ1-1; D remains unclear. TRBV23-1 qualifies as an ORF whose function is uncertain. The CDR3 runs 17 residues. The V end was cut by 3 bases, the J end by 4 bases, with 21 bases between. CDR3 coding DNA: TGCGCCAGCAGTCATGGGCAGAGGAGGTGTTGGGGCACTGAAGCTTTCTTT. Residues: CASSHGQRRCWGTEAFF.

This clone was observed a handful of times. The chain joins TRBV28 to TRBJ1-2; unclear D gene. The CDR3 extends over 15 amino acids. Deletions cut 7 bases from V and 4 bases from J, with 19 bases between. CDR1 is MDHEN, CDR2 SYDVKM, per germline. In DNA, the CDR3 is TGTGCCAGCACCTATGGCAGAGGTGGAAGCTATGGCTACACCTTC. This translates into CASTYGRGGSYGYTF.

The genes are TRBV30 and TRBJ1-1; possibly TRBD1 for D (5 bases). Trimming pared 4 bases from V and 7 bases from J, leaving 10 bases between. There are 11 residues in the CDR3. The germline V gene encodes CDR1 GTSNPN and CDR2 SVGIG (reference sequence). The DNA of the CDR3 is TGTGCCTGGACCAAGACAGTTGAAGCTTTCTTT. Residues: CAWTKTVEAFF.

The sample holds one count of this clone. This chain's CDR3 is CASSQDQFEGLEQFF. CDR3 bases: TGTGCCAGCAGCCAAGATCAATTTGAGGGCCTAGAGCAGTTCTTC. This sequence joins TRBV14 and TRBJ2-1, with D possibly being TRBD2 (5 bases). Germline CDR1 reads SGHDN; CDR2 reads FVKESK. The CDR3 covers 15 residues. The V end lost 0 bases, the J end lost 10 bases, and 16 bases lay between the germline ends.

The V call is TRBV4-1, the J call TRBJ2-5; TRBD2 matches 9 bases. The CDR3 runs 17 residues. The V segment lost 0 bases and the J segment 2 bases; nucleotides outside the gene matches: 7. Per germline, CDR1 MGHRA and CDR2 YSYEKL. The DNA for the CDR3 is TGCGCCAGCAGCCAAGAACCATCTAGCGGGGTACAAGAGACCCAGTACTTC. It encodes CASSQEPSSGVQETQYF.

The chain combines TRBV10-3 with TRBJ2-7; TRBD1 might be the D (5 bases). The V gene's germline CDR1 is ENHRY and CDR2 SYGVKD. There are 17 residues in the CDR3. V gave up 0 bases and J gave up 5 bases, with 20 bases separating them. The CDR3 is CAISESGAGRRLDEQYF. In DNA, the CDR3 is TGTGCCATCAGTGAGTCTGGGGCCGGACGGCGCTTAGACGAGCAGTACTTC.

The chain couples TRBV28 to TRBJ2-1; 9 bases line up with TRBD2. Looked up from germline, CDR1 is MDHEN and CDR2 is SYDVKM. The V gene end was trimmed by 6 bases and the J gene end by 7 bases; junction bases not matched to a gene: 10. The CDR3 runs to 15 residues. CDR3: CASSGRGRGGNEQFF. The CDR3 DNA is TGTGCCAGCAGCGGGCGTGGGCGGGGGGGAAATGAGCAGTTCTTC.

This clone was counted a single time. The chain carries TRBV6-1 and TRBJ2-7; 10 bases align to TRBD1. The length of the CDR3 is 17 residues. Germline-derived CDR1 and CDR2 are MNHNS and SASEGT. Losses at the gene ends were 0 bases for V and 1 base for J; bases not matched to a gene: 6. The CDR3 region is CASSEARWGQGSYEQYF. The CDR3 DNA sequence: TGTGCCAGCAGTGAAGCCAGGTGGGGACAGGGGTCCTACGAGCAGTACTTC.

This clone has only one observation. The CDR3 spells CASSLGTSGFPSTDTQYF. CDR3 DNA: TGTGCCAGCAGCTTAGGAACTAGCGGATTCCCTAGCACAGATACGCAGTATTTT. This sequence joins TRBV13 and TRBJ2-3; 8 bases align to TRBD2. J gave up 0 bases and V 0 bases, and 8 bases lay outside the gene matches. From germline, CDR1 is PRHDT and CDR2 FYEKMQ (reference sequence). The CDR3 is 18 residues long.

In nucleotides, the CDR3 is TGTGCCAGCTCACCTCTAGCTCAGACCGGGGAGCTGTTTTTT. It codes for CASSPLAQTGELFF. The genes are TRBV18 and TRBJ2-2; D may be TRBD2 (5 bases). The CDR3 covers 14 residues. V lost 3 bases and J 5 bases, leaving 10 bases between the germline ends. CDR1 is KGHSH, CDR2 LQKENI, per germline.

CDR3 DNA: TGTGCCAGCTCACCACCCCGGACAGGCGACACAGATACGCAGTATTTT. Translated: CASSPPRTGDTDTQYF. The V and J genes are TRBV18 and TRBJ2-3; 7 positions match TRBD1. Germline V gene lookup returns CDR1 KGHSH and CDR2 LQKENI. The CDR3 has 16 residues. V shed 0 bases, J shed 2 bases, and the junction held 5 bases outside the gene matches.

The CDR3 DNA sequence: TGTGCCATCAGTGAGTTACAGGACAATCAGCCCCAGCATTTT. Protein sequence: CAISELQDNQPQHF. V is TRBV10-3 and J is TRBJ1-5; tentatively, D is TRBD1 (5 bases). This CDR3 region has 14 residues. CDR1 and CDR2 (germline): ENHRY, SYGVKD. Trimming pared 1 base from V and 3 bases from J, leaving 7 bases between.